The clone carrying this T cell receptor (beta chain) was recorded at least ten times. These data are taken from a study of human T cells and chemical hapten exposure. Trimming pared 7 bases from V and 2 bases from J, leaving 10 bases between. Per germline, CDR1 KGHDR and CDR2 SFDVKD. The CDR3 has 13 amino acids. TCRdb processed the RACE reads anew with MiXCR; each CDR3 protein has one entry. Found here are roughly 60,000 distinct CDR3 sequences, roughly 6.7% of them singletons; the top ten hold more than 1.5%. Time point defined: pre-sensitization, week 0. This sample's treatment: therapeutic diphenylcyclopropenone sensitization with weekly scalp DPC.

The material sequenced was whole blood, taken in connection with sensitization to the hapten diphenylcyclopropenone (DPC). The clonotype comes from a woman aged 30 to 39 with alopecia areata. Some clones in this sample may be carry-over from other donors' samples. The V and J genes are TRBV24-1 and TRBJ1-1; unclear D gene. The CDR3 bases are TGTGCCACCAGGGACGGCCACAACACTGAAGCTTTCTTT. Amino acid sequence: CATRDGHNTEAFF.